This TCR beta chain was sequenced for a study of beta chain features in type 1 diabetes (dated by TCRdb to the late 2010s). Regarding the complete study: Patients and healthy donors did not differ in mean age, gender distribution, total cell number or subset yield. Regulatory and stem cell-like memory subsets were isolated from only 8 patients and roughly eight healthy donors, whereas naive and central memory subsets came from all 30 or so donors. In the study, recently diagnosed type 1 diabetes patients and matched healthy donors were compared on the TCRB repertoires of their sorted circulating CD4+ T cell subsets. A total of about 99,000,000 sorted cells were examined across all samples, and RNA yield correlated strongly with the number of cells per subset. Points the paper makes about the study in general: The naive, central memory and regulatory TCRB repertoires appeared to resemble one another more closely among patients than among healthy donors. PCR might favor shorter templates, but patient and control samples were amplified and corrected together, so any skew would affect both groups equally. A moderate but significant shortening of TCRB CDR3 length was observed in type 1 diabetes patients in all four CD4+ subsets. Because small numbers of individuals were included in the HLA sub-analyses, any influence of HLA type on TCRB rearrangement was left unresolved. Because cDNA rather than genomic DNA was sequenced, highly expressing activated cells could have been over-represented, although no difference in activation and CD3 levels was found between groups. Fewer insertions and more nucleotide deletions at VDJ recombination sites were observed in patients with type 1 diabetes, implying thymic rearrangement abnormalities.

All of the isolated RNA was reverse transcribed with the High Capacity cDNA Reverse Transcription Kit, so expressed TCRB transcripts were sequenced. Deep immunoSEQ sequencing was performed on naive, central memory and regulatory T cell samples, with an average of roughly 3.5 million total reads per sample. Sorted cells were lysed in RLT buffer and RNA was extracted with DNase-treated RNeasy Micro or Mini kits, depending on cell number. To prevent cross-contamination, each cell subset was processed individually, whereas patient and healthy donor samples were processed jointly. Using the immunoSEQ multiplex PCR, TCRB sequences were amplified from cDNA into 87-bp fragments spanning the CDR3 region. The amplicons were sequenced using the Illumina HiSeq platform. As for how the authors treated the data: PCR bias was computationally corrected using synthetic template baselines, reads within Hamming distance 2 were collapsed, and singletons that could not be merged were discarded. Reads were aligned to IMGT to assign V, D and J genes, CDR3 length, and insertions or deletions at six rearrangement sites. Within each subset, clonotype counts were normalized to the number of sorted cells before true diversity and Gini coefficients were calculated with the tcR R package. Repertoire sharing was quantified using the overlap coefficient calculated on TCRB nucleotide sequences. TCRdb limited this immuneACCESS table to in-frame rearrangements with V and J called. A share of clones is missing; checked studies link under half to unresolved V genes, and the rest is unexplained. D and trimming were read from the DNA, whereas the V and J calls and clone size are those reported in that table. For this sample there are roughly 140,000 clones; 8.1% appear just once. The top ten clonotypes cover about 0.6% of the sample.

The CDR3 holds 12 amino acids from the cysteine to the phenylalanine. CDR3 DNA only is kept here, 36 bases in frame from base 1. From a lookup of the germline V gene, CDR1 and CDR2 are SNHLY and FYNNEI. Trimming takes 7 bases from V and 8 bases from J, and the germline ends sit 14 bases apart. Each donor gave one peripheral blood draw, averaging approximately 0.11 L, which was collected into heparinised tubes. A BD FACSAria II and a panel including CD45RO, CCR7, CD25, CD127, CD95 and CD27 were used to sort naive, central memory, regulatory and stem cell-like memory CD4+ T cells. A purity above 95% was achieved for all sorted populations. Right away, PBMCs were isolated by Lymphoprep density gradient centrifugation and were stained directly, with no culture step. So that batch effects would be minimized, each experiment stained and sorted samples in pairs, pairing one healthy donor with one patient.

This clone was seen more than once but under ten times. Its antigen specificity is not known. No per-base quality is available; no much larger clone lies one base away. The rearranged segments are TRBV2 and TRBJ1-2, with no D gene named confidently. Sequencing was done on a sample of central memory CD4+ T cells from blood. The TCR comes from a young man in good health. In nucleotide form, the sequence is TGTGCCAGCACTCTGGAGGTCCGGGGCTACACCTTC. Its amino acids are CASTLEVRGYTF.